This TCR beta chain appears in the sequencing data of a study of beta chain features in type 1 diabetes. Study observations and caveats: Type 1 diabetes patients showed a moderate but significant shortening of TCRB CDR3s in all four CD4+ subsets.

A word on this clone: Its antigen is not identified.

Sorting gave populations that all exceeded 98% purity. The investigators reverse transcribed all of the isolated RNA, so they sequenced expressed TCRB transcripts. The protocol was immunoSEQ multiplex PCR, while the TCRdb copy is restricted to in-frame clones and leaves out a portion. This repertoire shows roughly 700,000 clones, roughly an eighth found once; its top ten account for less than 0.025%. Looked up from germline, CDR1 is MNHEY and CDR2 is SMNVEV (reference sequence). The CDR3 contains 13 residues. Trimming took 7 bases from V and 2 from J; bases not matched to a gene: 2. The sequence was collected from a man between 18 and 35 years old with type 1 diabetes. This chain joins TRBV27 and TRBJ2-3, with 8 bases aligning to TRBD1. The sample was naive CD4+ T cells from blood. CDR3: CASKGQATDTQYF. The DNA of the CDR3 is TGTGCCAGCAAGGGACAGGCCACAGATACGCAGTATTTT.